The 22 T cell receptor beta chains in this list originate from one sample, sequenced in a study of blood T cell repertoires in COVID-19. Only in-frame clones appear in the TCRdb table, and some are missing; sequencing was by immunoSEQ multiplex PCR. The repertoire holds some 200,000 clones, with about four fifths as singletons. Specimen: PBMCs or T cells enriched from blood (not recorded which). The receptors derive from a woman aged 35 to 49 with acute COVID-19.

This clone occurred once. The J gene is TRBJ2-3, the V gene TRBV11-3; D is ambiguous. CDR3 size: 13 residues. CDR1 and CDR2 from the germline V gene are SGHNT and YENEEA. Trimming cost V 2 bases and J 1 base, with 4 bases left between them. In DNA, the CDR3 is TGTGCCAGCAGCTTAACAGGCACAGATACGCAGTATTTT. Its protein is CASSLTGTDTQYF.

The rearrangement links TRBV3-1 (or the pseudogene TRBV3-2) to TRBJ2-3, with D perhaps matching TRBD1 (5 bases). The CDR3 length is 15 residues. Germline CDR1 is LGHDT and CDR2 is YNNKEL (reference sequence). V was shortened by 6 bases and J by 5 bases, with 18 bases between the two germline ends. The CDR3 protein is CASRLLQEIGDTQYF. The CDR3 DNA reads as TGTGCCAGCAGACTCCTACAGGAGATAGGAGATACGCAGTATTTT.

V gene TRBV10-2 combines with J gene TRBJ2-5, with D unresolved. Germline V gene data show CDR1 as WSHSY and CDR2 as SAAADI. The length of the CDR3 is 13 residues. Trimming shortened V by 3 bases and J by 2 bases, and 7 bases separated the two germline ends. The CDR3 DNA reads TGCGCCAGCAGTGAACACCAACAAGAGACCCAGTACTTC. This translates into CASSEHQQETQYF.

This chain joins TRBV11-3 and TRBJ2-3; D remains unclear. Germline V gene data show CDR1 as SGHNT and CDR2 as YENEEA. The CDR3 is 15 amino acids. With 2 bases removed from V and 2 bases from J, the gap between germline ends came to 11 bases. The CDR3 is CASSLQFSVTDTQYF. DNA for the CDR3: TGTGCCAGCAGCTTACAGTTCAGCGTCACAGATACGCAGTATTTT.

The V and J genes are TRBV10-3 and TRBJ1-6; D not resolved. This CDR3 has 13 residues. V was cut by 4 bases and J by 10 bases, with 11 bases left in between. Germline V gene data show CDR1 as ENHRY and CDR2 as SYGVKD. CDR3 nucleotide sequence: TGTGCCATCAGTGTAGAGCCCCAATCACCCCTCCACTTT. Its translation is CAISVEPQSPLHF.

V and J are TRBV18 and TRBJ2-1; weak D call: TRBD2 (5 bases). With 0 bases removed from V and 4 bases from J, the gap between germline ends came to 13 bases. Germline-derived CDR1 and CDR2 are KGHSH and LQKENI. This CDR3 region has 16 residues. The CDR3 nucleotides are TGTGCCAGCTCACCACCGAACGCGGGTTATTACAATGAGCAGTTCTTC. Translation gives CASSPPNAGYYNEQFF. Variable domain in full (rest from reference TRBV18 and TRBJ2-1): NAGVMQNPRHLVRRRGQEARLRCSPMKGHSHVYWYRQLPEEGLKFMVYLQKENIIDESGMPKERFSAEFPKEGPSILRIQQVVRGDSAAYFCASSPPNAGYYNEQFFGPGTRLTVL.

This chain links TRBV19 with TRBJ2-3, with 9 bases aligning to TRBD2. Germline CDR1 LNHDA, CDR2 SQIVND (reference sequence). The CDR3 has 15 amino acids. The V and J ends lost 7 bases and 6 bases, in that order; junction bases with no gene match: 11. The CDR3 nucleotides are TGTGCCAGTAATGATCCGGGACTAGCTACGGATACGCAGTATTTT. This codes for CASNDPGLATDTQYF.

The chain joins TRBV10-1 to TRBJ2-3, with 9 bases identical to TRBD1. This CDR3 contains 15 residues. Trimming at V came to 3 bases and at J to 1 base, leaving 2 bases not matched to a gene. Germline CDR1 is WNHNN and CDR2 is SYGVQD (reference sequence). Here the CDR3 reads CASSERTGGTDTQYF. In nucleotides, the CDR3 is TGCGCCAGCAGTGAACGGACAGGGGGCACAGATACGCAGTATTTT.

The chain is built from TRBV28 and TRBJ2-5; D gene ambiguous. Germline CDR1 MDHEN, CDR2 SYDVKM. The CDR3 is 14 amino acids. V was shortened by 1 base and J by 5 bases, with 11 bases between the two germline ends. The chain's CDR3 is CASSLLPQRETQYF. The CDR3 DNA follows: TGTGCCAGCAGTTTATTACCGCAACGGGAGACCCAGTACTTC.

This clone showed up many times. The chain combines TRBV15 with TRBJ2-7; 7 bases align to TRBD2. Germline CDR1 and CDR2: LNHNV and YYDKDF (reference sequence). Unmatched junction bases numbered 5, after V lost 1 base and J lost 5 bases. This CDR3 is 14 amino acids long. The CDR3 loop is CATSRGGGRHEQYF. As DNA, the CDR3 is TGTGCCACCAGCAGAGGGGGAGGGCGCCACGAGCAGTACTTC.

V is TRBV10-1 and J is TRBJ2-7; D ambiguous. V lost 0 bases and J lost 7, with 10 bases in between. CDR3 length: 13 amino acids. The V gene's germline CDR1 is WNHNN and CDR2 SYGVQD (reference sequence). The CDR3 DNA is TGCGCCAGCAGTGAGTCTCCCTCTACGGAGCAGTACTTC. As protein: CASSESPSTEQYF.

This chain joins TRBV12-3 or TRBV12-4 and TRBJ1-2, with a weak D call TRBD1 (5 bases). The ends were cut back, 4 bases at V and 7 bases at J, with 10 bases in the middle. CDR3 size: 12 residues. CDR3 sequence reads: CASSSQGGGYTF. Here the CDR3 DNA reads TGTGCCAGCAGTTCCCAGGGTGGTGGCTACACCTTC.

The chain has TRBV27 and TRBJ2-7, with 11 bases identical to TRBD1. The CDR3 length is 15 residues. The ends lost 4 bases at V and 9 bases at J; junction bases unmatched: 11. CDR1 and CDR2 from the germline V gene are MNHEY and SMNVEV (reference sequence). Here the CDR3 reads CASSSLGTGGWGQYF. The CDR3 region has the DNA TGTGCCAGCAGTTCCCTCGGGACAGGGGGTTGGGGGCAGTACTTC.

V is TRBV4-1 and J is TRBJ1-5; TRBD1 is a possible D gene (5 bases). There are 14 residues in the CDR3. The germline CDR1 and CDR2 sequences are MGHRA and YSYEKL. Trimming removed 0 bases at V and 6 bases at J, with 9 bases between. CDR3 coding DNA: TGCGCCAGCAGCCAAGAACTCGGGGGTCAGCCCCAGCATTTT. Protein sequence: CASSQELGGQPQHF.

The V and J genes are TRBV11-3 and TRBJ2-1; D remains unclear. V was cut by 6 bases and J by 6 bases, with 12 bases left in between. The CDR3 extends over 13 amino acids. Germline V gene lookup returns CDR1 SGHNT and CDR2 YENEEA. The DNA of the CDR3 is TGTGCCAGCAGTCCCCCAACCGGCAATGAGCAGTTCTTC. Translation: CASSPPTGNEQFF.

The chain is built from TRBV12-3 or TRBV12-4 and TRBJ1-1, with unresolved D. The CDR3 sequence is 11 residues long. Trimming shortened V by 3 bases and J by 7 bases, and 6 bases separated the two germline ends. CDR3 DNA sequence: TGTGCCAGCAGTTTTTCCGGTGAAGCTTTCTTT. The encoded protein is CASSFSGEAFF.

The CDR3 sequence is CASSSGAGFEPQHF. The DNA of the CDR3 is TGTGCCAGCAGCTCAGGGGCCGGGTTCGAACCCCAGCATTTT. The genes are TRBV7-9 and TRBJ1-5; possibly TRBD1 for D (6 bases). The CDR3 is 14 amino acids. V was shortened by 4 bases and J by 10 bases, with 17 bases between the two germline ends. CDR1 is SEHNR and CDR2 is FQNEAQ in the germline V gene (reference sequence).

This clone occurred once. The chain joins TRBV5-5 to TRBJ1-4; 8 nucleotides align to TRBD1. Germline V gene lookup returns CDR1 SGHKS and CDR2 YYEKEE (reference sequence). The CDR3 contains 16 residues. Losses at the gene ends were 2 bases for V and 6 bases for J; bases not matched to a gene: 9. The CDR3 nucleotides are TGTGCCAGCAGCTTAGCGTCGGGACAGGTCTATGAAAAACTGTTTTTT. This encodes CASSLASGQVYEKLFF.

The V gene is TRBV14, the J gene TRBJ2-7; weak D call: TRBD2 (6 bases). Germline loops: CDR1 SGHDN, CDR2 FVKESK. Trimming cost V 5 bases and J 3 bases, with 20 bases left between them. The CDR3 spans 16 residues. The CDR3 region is CASSDAVGGGIYEQYF. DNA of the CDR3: TGTGCCAGCAGCGATGCCGTGGGGGGTGGGATCTACGAGCAGTACTTC.

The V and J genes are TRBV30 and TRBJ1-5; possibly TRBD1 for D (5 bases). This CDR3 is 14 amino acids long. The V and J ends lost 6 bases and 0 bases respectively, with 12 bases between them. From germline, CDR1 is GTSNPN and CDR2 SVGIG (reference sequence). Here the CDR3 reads CACQGVNSNQPQHF. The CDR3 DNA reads TGTGCCTGCCAGGGTGTTAATAGCAATCAGCCCCAGCATTTT.

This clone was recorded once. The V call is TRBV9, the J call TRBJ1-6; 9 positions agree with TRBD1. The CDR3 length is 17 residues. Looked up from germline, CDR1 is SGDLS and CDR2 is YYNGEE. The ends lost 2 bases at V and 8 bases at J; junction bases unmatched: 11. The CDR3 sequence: CASSVPRDRVRYSPLHF. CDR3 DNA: TGTGCCAGCAGCGTTCCTCGGGACAGGGTAAGGTATTCACCCCTCCACTTT. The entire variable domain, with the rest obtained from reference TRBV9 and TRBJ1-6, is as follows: DSGVTQTPKHLITATGQRVTLRCSPRSGDLSVYWYQQSLDQGLQFLIQYYNGEERAKGNILERFSAQQFPDLHSELNLSSLELGDSALYFCASSVPRDRVRYSPLHFGNGTRLTVT.

CDR3 sequence reads: CASRAARYEQYF. CDR3 coding DNA: TGTGCCAGCAGGGCGGCTAGATACGAGCAGTACTTC. The chain is built from TRBV28 and TRBJ2-7; D not certain. V lost 6 bases to trimming and J lost 4 bases, with 10 bases between them. This CDR3 has 12 amino acids. The V gene's germline CDR1 is MDHEN and CDR2 SYDVKM. Looking up the rest from reference TRBV28 and TRBJ2-7 gives the full variable domain: DVKVTQSSRYLVKRTGEKVFLECVQDMDHENMFWYRQDPGLGLRLIYFSYDVKMKEKGDIPEGYSVSREKKERFSLILESASTNQTSMYLCASRAARYEQYFGPGTRLTVT.